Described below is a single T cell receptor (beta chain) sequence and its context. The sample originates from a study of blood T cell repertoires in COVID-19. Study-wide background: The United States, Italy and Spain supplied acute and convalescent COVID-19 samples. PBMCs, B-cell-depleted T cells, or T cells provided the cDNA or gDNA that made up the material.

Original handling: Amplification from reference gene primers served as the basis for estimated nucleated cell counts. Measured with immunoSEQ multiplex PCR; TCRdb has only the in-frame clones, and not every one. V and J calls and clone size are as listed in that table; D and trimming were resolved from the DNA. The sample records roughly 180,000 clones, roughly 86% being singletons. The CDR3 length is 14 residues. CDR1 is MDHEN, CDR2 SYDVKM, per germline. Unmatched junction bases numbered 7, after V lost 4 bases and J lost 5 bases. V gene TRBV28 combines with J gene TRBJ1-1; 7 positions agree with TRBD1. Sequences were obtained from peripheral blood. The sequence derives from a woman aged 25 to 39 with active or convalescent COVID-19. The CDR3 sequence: CASSSTGSATEAFF. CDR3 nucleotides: TGTGCCAGCAGTTCGACAGGGTCGGCGACTGAAGCTTTCTTT.